This TCR beta chain is drawn from a study of control samples from healthy donors and cancer patients. V dropped 3 bases and J dropped 0 bases, with 10 bases sitting between them. Germline V gives CDR1 MNHEY, CDR2 SMNVEV (reference sequence). The CDR3 is 15 amino acids. The table came from immunoSEQ multiplex PCR; TCRdb's copy has only in-frame clones and leaves some out. The sample shows about 130,000 clones, more than 90% of them seen only once. The sequenced sample consisted of blood. The rearrangement links TRBV27 to TRBJ2-3, with no clear D. The receptor was isolated from a man younger than 30 in good health. Written as DNA, the CDR3 is TGTGCCAGCAGTTTGGTTGGGGTTAGCACAGATACGCAGTATTTT. Amino acids: CASSLVGVSTDTQYF.